The 23 T cell receptor beta chains below were found in one sample sequenced in a study of blood T cell repertoires in COVID-19. Profiled with immunoSEQ multiplex PCR; TCRdb holds only in-frame clones, not every one. Of roughly 150,000 clones in the sample, roughly 90% are singletons; the top ten hold about 2.5%. Sequenced: peripheral blood. These TCRs come from a man aged 18 to 29 with acute or convalescent COVID-19.

This chain links TRBV3-1 (or the pseudogene TRBV3-2) with TRBJ2-7; no firm D call. Trimming left V 5 bases short and J 4 bases short, with 12 bases between. Germline lookup yields CDR1 LGHDT and CDR2 YNNKEL (reference sequence). The CDR3 runs to 13 residues. CDR3 nucleotide sequence: TGTGCCAGCAGCTTGAGCGAGGCATACGAGCAGTACTTC. Translating it yields CASSLSEAYEQYF.

The table lists this clone with a few counts. The genes are TRBV24-1 and TRBJ1-2, with D hard to call. The CDR3 covers 14 residues. Trimming left V 3 bases short and J 8 bases short, with 15 bases between. Germline values: CDR1 KGHDR, CDR2 SFDVKD. The chain's CDR3 is CATSDPGSSGGYTF. The CDR3, as DNA: TGTGCCACCAGTGATCCCGGGTCGTCGGGGGGCTACACCTTC.

The chain has TRBV9 and TRBJ1-1; 10 bases match TRBD1. Germline V lookup: CDR1 SGDLS, CDR2 YYNGEE. J gave up 0 bases and V 0 bases, and 5 bases lay outside the gene matches. The CDR3 totals 17 residues. CDR3 in DNA: TGTGCCAGCAGCGTAGGACAGGGGGCGAAGATGAACACTGAAGCTTTCTTT. It translates to CASSVGQGAKMNTEAFF. Full variable domain (missing parts from reference TRBV9 and TRBJ1-1): DSGVTQTPKHLITATGQRVTLRCSPRSGDLSVYWYQQSLDQGLQFLIQYYNGEERAKGNILERFSAQQFPDLHSELNLSSLELGDSALYFCASSVGQGAKMNTEAFFGQGTRLTVV.

The chain links TRBV12-3 or TRBV12-4 to TRBJ1-3, with no clear D. The CDR3 is 13 amino acids. V dropped 6 bases and J dropped 4 bases, with 10 bases sitting between them. The CDR3 protein is CASRALQGNTIYF. The CDR3, as DNA: TGTGCCAGCAGAGCCCTACAGGGAAACACCATATATTTT.

The V gene is TRBV19, the J gene TRBJ1-5; D gene uncertain. CDR3 length equals 13 residues. CDR1 and CDR2 (germline): LNHDA, SQIVND (reference sequence). Trimming removed 5 bases at V and 9 bases at J, with 14 bases between. The CDR3 sequence: CASSESGEGPQHF. The CDR3 nucleotides read TGTGCCAGTAGTGAGAGCGGGGAGGGGCCCCAGCATTTT.

The chain links TRBV10-2 to TRBJ1-3, with no clear D. Looked up from germline, CDR1 is WSHSY and CDR2 is SAAADI. The CDR3 is 14 residues long. Trimming took off 4 bases at V and 2 bases at J, with 9 bases between the two ends. As DNA, the CDR3 is TGCGCCAGCAGTGTCCGGGATCCTGGAAACACCATATATTTT. Its translation is CASSVRDPGNTIYF.

The J gene is TRBJ1-5, the V gene TRBV19; possible D gene TRBD1, 5 bases. V shed 3 bases and J shed 4 bases, with 19 bases lying between them. The CDR3 covers 17 residues. CDR1 and CDR2 (germline): LNHDA, SQIVND (reference sequence). The CDR3 DNA is TGTGCCAGTAGTATTAGGGGAGGGCTAGGGAAAAATCAGCCCCAGCATTTT. Translation gives CASSIRGGLGKNQPQHF.

Concerning this clone itself: The sample contains more than one DNA sequence encoding this CDR3. The rearrangement links TRBV18 to TRBJ2-3; D perhaps matches TRBD2 (6 bases). This CDR3 is 15 amino acids long. The V and J ends lost 0 bases and 0 bases respectively, with 7 bases between them. CDR1 and CDR2 from the germline V gene are KGHSH and LQKENI. The CDR3 spells CASSPPGGSTDTQYF. The CDR3 bases are TGTGCCAGCTCACCACCTGGAGGGAGCACAGATACGCAGTATTTT.

V usage is TRBV28 and J usage is TRBJ1-1, with no clear D. V lost 5 bases, J lost 0 bases, and 7 bases lay in between. The CDR3 sequence is 13 residues long. The germline V gene encodes CDR1 MDHEN and CDR2 SYDVKM. The CDR3 DNA reads TGTGCCAGCAGTATGCGCATGAACACTGAAGCTTTCTTT. Its translation is CASSMRMNTEAFF.

V gene TRBV5-1 combines with J gene TRBJ2-1; 8 bases map to TRBD2. This CDR3 has 14 residues. Germline V gene lookup returns CDR1 SGHRS and CDR2 YFSETQ. The J segment lost 8 bases and the V segment lost 2 bases, leaving 6 bases of the junction unmatched. CDR3 sequence reads: CASSFLGGADEQFF. As DNA, the CDR3 is TGCGCCAGCAGCTTCCTCGGGGGGGCGGATGAGCAGTTCTTC.

This chain joins TRBV19 and TRBJ1-6; 7 positions agree with TRBD1. This CDR3 has 19 amino acids. The trim removed 5 bases at V and 12 bases at J, leaving 25 bases unmatched. The germline V gene encodes CDR1 LNHDA and CDR2 SQIVND (reference sequence). The chain's CDR3 is CASSPAEIPTGFKRGPLHF. DNA for the CDR3: TGTGCCAGTAGTCCGGCTGAAATCCCGACAGGGTTCAAAAGGGGACCCCTCCACTTT.

CDR3 sequence (DNA): TGTGCCAGCAGCGTAGAGGGGGAACCTAATTCACCCCTCCACTTT. Its protein is CASSVEGEPNSPLHF. The chain carries TRBV9 and TRBJ1-6; TRBD1 might be the D (6 bases). V shed 0 bases and J shed 6 bases, with 10 bases lying between them. CDR1 is SGDLS, CDR2 YYNGEE, per germline. The CDR3 consists of 15 residues.

This chain connects TRBV5-1 to TRBJ1-6; TRBD1 matches 7 bases. Per the germline V gene, CDR1 is SGHRS and CDR2 is YFSETQ. The CDR3 totals 15 residues. V lost 0 bases and J lost 8; bases outside the gene matches: 5. The DNA of the CDR3 is TGCGCCAGCAGCTTGGAGCCAGGGGGAGATTCACCCCTCCACTTT. It codes for CASSLEPGGDSPLHF.

The chain is built from TRBV9 and TRBJ1-2; 9 nucleotides line up with TRBD1. CDR3 length: 14 amino acids. Germline CDR1 and CDR2: SGDLS and YYNGEE. The V gene end was trimmed by 0 bases and the J gene end by 5 bases; junction bases not matched to a gene: 2. CDR3 in amino acids: CASSVDGQGYGYTF. In DNA, the CDR3 is TGTGCCAGCAGCGTAGATGGACAGGGGTATGGCTACACCTTC.

The rearrangement uses TRBV6-5 and TRBJ1-4, with D perhaps TRBD1 (6 bases). With 5 bases removed from V and 4 bases from J, the gap between germline ends came to 14 bases. Germline CDR1 reads MNHEY; CDR2 reads SVGAGI. This CDR3 spans 15 amino acids. The CDR3 here is CASSHNQGINEKLFF. Written as DNA, the CDR3 is TGTGCCAGCAGTCACAATCAGGGGATTAATGAAAAACTGTTTTTT.

This sequence joins TRBV10-1 and TRBJ2-7, with D uncertain. The ends were cut back, 1 base at V and 5 bases at J, with 12 bases in the middle. In germline, CDR1 is WNHNN, CDR2 SYGVQD (reference sequence). The CDR3 contains 14 residues. The CDR3 sequence: CASSELRVYDEQYF. CDR3 DNA: TGCGCCAGCAGTGAGTTACGGGTTTACGACGAGCAGTACTTC.

The chain has TRBV4-1 and TRBJ1-2; D uncertain. The CDR3 length is 13 residues. The V gene's germline CDR1 is MGHRA and CDR2 YSYEKL. With 1 base removed from V and 1 base from J, the gap between germline ends came to 4 bases. The CDR3 DNA follows: TGCGCCAGCAGCCAAGTCCTTAACTATGGCTACACCTTC. Its protein product is CASSQVLNYGYTF.

This clone was counted ten times or more. The V call is TRBV3-1 (or the pseudogene TRBV3-2), the J call TRBJ2-3; D not resolved. Germline CDR1 is LGHDT and CDR2 is YNNKEL (reference sequence). This CDR3 region has 16 residues. V was shortened by 4 bases and J by 0 bases, with 14 bases between the two germline ends. The CDR3 bases are TGTGCCAGCAGCCCCACTTATAGCAGCAGCACAGATACGCAGTATTTT. It encodes CASSPTYSSSTDTQYF.

The chain carries TRBV4-2 and TRBJ1-2; 8 bases agree with TRBD1. The CDR3 contains 15 residues. After removal of 3 bases from V and 8 bases from J, the junction contained 11 bases not matched to a gene. CDR1 LGHNA and CDR2 YNFKEQ come from the germline V gene. The CDR3: CASSQGDRGDKGYTF. In nucleotides, the CDR3 is TGTGCCAGCAGCCAGGGAGACAGGGGTGACAAGGGCTACACCTTC.

The genes are TRBV5-8 and TRBJ2-3, with 8 bases lining up with TRBD2. Germline lookup yields CDR1 SGHTS and CDR2 YDEGEE. The CDR3 covers 16 residues. The V and J ends lost 3 bases and 0 bases, in that order; junction bases with no gene match: 6. The CDR3 here is CASSSTGTRSTDTQYF. The CDR3 region has the DNA TGTGCCAGCAGCTCCACCGGGACTAGAAGCACAGATACGCAGTATTTT.

V and J are TRBV6-6 and TRBJ2-3, with 10 bases identical to TRBD2. The CDR3 runs 17 residues. Germline V gene lookup returns CDR1 MNHNY and CDR2 SVGAGI (reference sequence). V was clipped by 5 bases and J by 0 bases; unmatched bases: 8. In DNA, the CDR3 is TGTGCCAGCAGTCCACGCCTGACTAGCGGGAGCACAGATACGCAGTATTTT. It specifies CASSPRLTSGSTDTQYF.

The chain uses TRBV3-1 (or the pseudogene TRBV3-2) and TRBJ1-4; D not certain. CDR1 and CDR2 (germline): LGHDT, YNNKEL (reference sequence). V lost 1 base and J lost 4, with 10 bases in between. This CDR3 is built from 15 residues. CDR3 amino acids: CASSQAERLNEKLFF. CDR3 DNA sequence: TGTGCCAGCAGCCAAGCAGAGAGGCTTAATGAAAAACTGTTTTTT.

This chain joins TRBV7-6 and TRBJ1-3, with D hard to call. V gave up 1 base and J gave up 0 bases, with 10 bases separating them. Germline lookup yields CDR1 SGHVS and CDR2 FNYEAQ. The CDR3 consists of 16 residues. CDR3 bases: TGTGCCAGCAGCTTAGAGGGAGGACGCTCTGGAAACACCATATATTTT. This codes for CASSLEGGRSGNTIYF.